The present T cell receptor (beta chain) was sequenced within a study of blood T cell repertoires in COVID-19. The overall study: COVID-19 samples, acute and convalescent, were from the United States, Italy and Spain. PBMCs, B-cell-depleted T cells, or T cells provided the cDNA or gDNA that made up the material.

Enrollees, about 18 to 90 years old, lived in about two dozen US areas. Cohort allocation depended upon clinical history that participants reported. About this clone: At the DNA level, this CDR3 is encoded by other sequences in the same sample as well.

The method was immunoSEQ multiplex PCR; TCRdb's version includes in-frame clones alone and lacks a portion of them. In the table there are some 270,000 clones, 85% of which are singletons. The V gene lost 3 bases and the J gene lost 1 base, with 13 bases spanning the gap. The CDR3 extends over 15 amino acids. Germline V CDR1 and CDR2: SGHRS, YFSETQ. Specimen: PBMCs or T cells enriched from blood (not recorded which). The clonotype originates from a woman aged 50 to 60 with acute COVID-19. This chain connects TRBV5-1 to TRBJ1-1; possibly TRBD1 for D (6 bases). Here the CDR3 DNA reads TGCGCCAGCAGCTCATTACAGGGTACGAACACTGAAGCTTTCTTT. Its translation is CASSSLQGTNTEAFF. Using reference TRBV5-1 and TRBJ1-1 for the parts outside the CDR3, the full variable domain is KAGVTQTPRYLIKTRGQQVTLSCSPISGHRSVSWYQQTPGQGLQFLFEYFSETQRNKGNFPGRFSGRQFSNSRSEMNVSTLELGDSALYLCASSSLQGTNTEAFFGQGTRLTVV.